These 9 T cell receptor beta chains came from one sample sequenced in a study of beta chain features in type 1 diabetes. Overall study findings and caveats: TCRB CDR3s were moderately but significantly shorter in Type 1 diabetes patients in all four CD4+ subsets.

Sequencing targeted expressed TCRB transcripts, as all isolated RNA had been reverse transcribed. Repertoires were generated with immunoSEQ multiplex PCR, while TCRdb's copy carries only in-frame clones and drops some. Of under 300,000 clones listed, 14% are singletons. These TCRs are of unknown antigen specificity. The source material was naive CD4+ T cells from blood. The source of these receptors is a man aged 30 to 39 with type 1 diabetes.

This clone has a handful of counts. V is TRBV10-3 and J is TRBJ2-7; D perhaps matches TRBD1 (6 bases). The ends were cut back, 2 bases at V and 3 bases at J, with 11 bases in the middle. Germline values: CDR1 ENHRY, CDR2 SYGVKD. The CDR3 is 14 residues long. The CDR3 coding sequence is TGTGCCATCAGTGAGCAGGGGAGAAACTACGAGCAGTACTTC. This codes for CAISEQGRNYEQYF.

This clone showed up just a few times. This chain connects TRBV5-1 to TRBJ2-6, with TRBD1 as a possible D gene (5 bases). The CDR3 extends over 16 amino acids. V gave up 0 bases and J gave up 0 bases, with 7 bases separating them. Germline CDR1 is SGHRS and CDR2 is YFSETQ. This chain's CDR3 is CASSLATVSGANVLTF. Written as DNA, the CDR3 is TGCGCCAGCAGCTTGGCGACAGTCTCTGGGGCCAACGTCCTGACTTTC.

In this sample, this clone turned up a few times. The chain carries TRBV15 and TRBJ2-1; 9 bases line up with TRBD1. Losses at the gene ends were 6 bases for V and 6 bases for J; bases not matched to a gene: 3. The CDR3 runs 13 residues. Germline CDR1 is LNHNV and CDR2 is YYDKDF (reference sequence). This CDR3 is CATRRTGVNEQFF. The CDR3 region has the DNA TGTGCCACCAGAAGGACAGGGGTCAATGAGCAGTTCTTC.

This clone was seen more than once but under ten times. V usage is TRBV4-1 and J usage is TRBJ2-3; possibly TRBD2 for D (6 bases). Between the trimmed V and J ends, which lost 0 bases and 0 bases, there was a span of 13 bases. Germline CDR1 is MGHRA and CDR2 is YSYEKL. The CDR3 has 17 residues. CDR3 in amino acids: CASSQDASASSTDTQYF. CDR3 nucleotide sequence: TGCGCCAGCAGCCAAGATGCTAGCGCGTCTAGCACAGATACGCAGTATTTT.

There are a few counts of this clone. The sample carries other DNA sequences with the same CDR3. V and J are TRBV11-2 and TRBJ2-7; 7 bases line up with TRBD1. The CDR3 runs 14 residues. The ends lost 3 bases at V and 3 bases at J; junction bases unmatched: 5. The germline gives CDR1 SGHAT, CDR2 FQNNGV. CDR3 protein: CASSFRDSYYEQYF. The DNA for the CDR3 is TGTGCCAGCAGCTTCCGGGACAGCTACTACGAGCAGTACTTC.

V gene TRBV5-1 combines with J gene TRBJ2-1; 8 bases match TRBD1. Germline CDR1 is SGHRS and CDR2 is YFSETQ. The ends lost 7 bases at V and 7 bases at J; junction bases unmatched: 13. The CDR3 runs to 15 residues. Here the CDR3 DNA reads TGCGCCAGCGCCATGACGGGACAGGTGGGTAATGAGCAGTTCTTC. Encoded protein: CASAMTGQVGNEQFF.

The chain joins TRBV29-1 to TRBJ2-6; 10 nucleotides agree with TRBD1. Trimming at V came to 0 bases and at J to 3 bases, leaving 17 bases not matched to a gene. This CDR3 is built from 21 residues. Germline-derived CDR1 and CDR2 are SQVTM and ANQGSEA. The CDR3 loop is CSVEDYASGTGAIGGANVLTF. The CDR3 DNA is TGCAGCGTTGAAGATTACGCGTCCGGGACAGGGGCCATAGGTGGGGCCAACGTCCTGACTTTC.

The rearrangement joins TRBV18 to TRBJ2-5; 7 bases agree with TRBD1. V dropped 3 bases and J dropped 5; count of bases not matched to a gene: 6. Looked up from germline, CDR1 is KGHSH and CDR2 is LQKENI. The CDR3 sequence is 14 residues long. The CDR3 loop is CASSPTGLGETQYF. CDR3 bases: TGTGCCAGCTCACCGACAGGGTTAGGGGAGACCCAGTACTTC. Full variable domain (remainder filled in from reference TRBV18 and TRBJ2-5): NAGVMQNPRHLVRRRGQEARLRCSPMKGHSHVYWYRQLPEEGLKFMVYLQKENIIDESGMPKERFSAEFPKEGPSILRIQQVVRGDSAAYFCASSPTGLGETQYFGPGTRLLVL.

This clone was seen a handful of times. The chain combines TRBV6-5 with TRBJ1-2; perhaps TRBD1 as D (6 bases). CDR1 and CDR2 from the germline V gene are MNHEY and SVGAGI. The CDR3 loop spans 12 amino acids. Trimming pared 6 bases from V and 10 bases from J, leaving 15 bases between. CDR3 residues: CASSPRTGYYTF. The CDR3 DNA reads as TGTGCCAGCAGCCCAAGAACAGGGTACTACACCTTC.